This T cell receptor (beta chain) was identified in a study of regulatory T cells in long-lasting Graves disease. Study as a whole: Newly diagnosed Graves' patients had under 3 months of antithyroid drugs. Study-level points and caveats: Lower TCR diversity characterized persistent Graves' patients relative to newly diagnosed patients.

Time point specified: newly diagnosed GD, antithyroid drugs for less than 3 months. Extracted PBMC RNA gave rise to the TCR library. Clinicians diagnosed Graves' disease using American Thyroid Association guidelines. With 4 bases removed from V and 7 bases from J, the gap between germline ends came to 15 bases. CDR1 SGDLS and CDR2 YYNGEE come from the germline V gene. The length of the CDR3 is 14 residues. The TCR beta library used iRepertoire HTBI primers with Arm-PCR amplification of CDR3. TCRdb re-analysed the multiplex PCR reads in MiXCR, keeping a single row per CDR3 protein. This table has roughly 320,000 distinct CDR3 sequences, roughly a sixth appearing once. This clonotype was observed many times. What it recognizes is unknown. These data were likewise used in another study, on T cells in Graves' hyperthyroidism and ophthalmopathy. That publication notes: HTBI primers were used for first-round RT-PCR of the TCR CDR3.

Sequencing used peripheral blood mononuclear cells (PBMCs), obtained at new diagnosis, from a patient treated with antithyroid drugs. The chain joins TRBV9 to TRBJ1-5; D might be TRBD1 (5 bases). The clonotype was recovered from a man aged 35 to 55 with Graves disease. DNA of the CDR3: TGTGCCAGCAGCCCTCAATGGGAGGGGCAGCCCCAGCATTTT. Translation gives CASSPQWEGQPQHF.